These 7 T cell receptor beta chains were all obtained from the same sample, sequenced in a study of graft-versus-host responses after intestinal transplantation. For these TCRs, the target antigens are not known. TCRdb's copy holds only in-frame clones and misses some; the assay was immunoSEQ multiplex PCR. The sample carries approximately 97,000 clones, roughly 91% recorded once. Sequences were derived from unstimulated CD4+ T cells sorted from spleen or lymph node cells, sampled before transplant. The origin of the receptors is a human donor who was the organ donor for an intestinal transplant.

The chain employs TRBV19 and TRBJ2-5; tentatively, D is TRBD1 (6 bases). V was pared by 5 bases and J by 5 bases, with 9 bases between. The germline gives CDR1 LNHDA, CDR2 SQIVND (reference sequence). The CDR3 covers 12 residues. The CDR3 reads CASSVRGETQYF. CDR3 DNA: TGTGCCAGTAGTGTGAGGGGGGAGACCCAGTACTTC.

The J gene is TRBJ2-7, the V gene TRBV5-4, with a weak D call TRBD1 (6 bases). Germline values: CDR1 SGHNT, CDR2 YYREEE (reference sequence). The CDR3 sequence is 13 residues long. V dropped 4 bases and J dropped 4 bases, with 12 bases sitting between them. The CDR3 nucleotides read TGTGCCAGCAGCGACCGGGACAAATACGAGCAGTACTTC. It is translated as CASSDRDKYEQYF.

This clone showed up just once. The rearrangement links TRBV4-3 to TRBJ2-7; 9 positions agree with TRBD1. After removal of 3 bases from V and 3 bases from J, the junction contained 6 bases not matched to a gene. Germline loops: CDR1 LGHNA, CDR2 YSLEER. This CDR3 region has 15 residues. The DNA of the CDR3 is TGCGCCAGCAGCCAGCCGGGACAGGGCTTCTACGAGCAGTACTTC. Translated: CASSQPGQGFYEQYF.

This clone was detected a few times. The chain couples TRBV7-9 to TRBJ1-5, with D unresolved. V was cut by 2 bases and J by 2 bases, with 4 bases left in between. CDR1 is SEHNR, CDR2 FQNEAQ, per germline (reference sequence). The CDR3 extends over 13 amino acids. The CDR3 loop reads CASSLQGNQPQHF. The CDR3, as DNA: TGTGCCAGCAGCTTACAGGGCAATCAGCCCCAGCATTTT.

V gene TRBV7-2 combines with J gene TRBJ2-7; the match to TRBD2 covers 12 bases. Germline-derived CDR1 and CDR2 are SGHTA and FQGNSA. The CDR3 runs 19 residues. Trimming took 5 bases from V and 4 from J; bases not matched to a gene: 18. The CDR3, as DNA: TGTGCCAGCAGCACCTTACTAGCGGGGGGAACGTGGGGGCTGTACGAGCAGTACTTC. Amino acid sequence: CASSTLLAGGTWGLYEQYF.

The rearrangement links TRBV19 to TRBJ1-4; TRBD1 aligns across 10 bases. This CDR3 has 14 amino acids. Germline V lookup: CDR1 LNHDA, CDR2 SQIVND (reference sequence). After removal of 4 bases from V and 5 bases from J, the junction contained 1 base not matched to a gene. The chain's CDR3 is CASSRTGGNEKLFF. The CDR3 DNA sequence: TGTGCCAGTAGTAGGACAGGGGGAAATGAAAAACTGTTTTTT.

The chain employs TRBV5-4 and TRBJ2-1; D gene uncertain. Trimming left V 4 bases short and J 7 bases short, with 15 bases between. This CDR3 is 14 amino acids long. Germline V gene lookup returns CDR1 SGHNT and CDR2 YYREEE (reference sequence). The CDR3, as DNA: TGTGCCAGCAGCCGTACTACTAATTTAAATGAGCAGTTCTTC. It translates to CASSRTTNLNEQFF.